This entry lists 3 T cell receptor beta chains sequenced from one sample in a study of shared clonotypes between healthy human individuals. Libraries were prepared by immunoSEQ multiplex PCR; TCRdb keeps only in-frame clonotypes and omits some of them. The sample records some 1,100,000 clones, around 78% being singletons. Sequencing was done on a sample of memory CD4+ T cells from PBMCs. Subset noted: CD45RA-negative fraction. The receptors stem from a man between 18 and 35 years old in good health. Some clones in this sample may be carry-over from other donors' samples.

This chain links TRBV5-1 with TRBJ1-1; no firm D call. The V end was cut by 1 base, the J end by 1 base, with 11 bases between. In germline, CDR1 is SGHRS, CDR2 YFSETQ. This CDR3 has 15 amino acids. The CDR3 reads CASSLFAGGNTEAFF. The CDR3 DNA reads TGCGCCAGCAGCTTGTTCGCGGGAGGGAACACTGAAGCTTTCTTT.

The CDR3 DNA sequence: TGTGCCAGCTCACCACCGAACTCCGAGGGCCGTACGCAGTATTTT. It is translated as CASSPPNSEGRTQYF. The V call is TRBV18, the J call TRBJ2-3, with TRBD2 as a possible D gene (5 bases). V was pared by 0 bases and J by 8 bases, with 15 bases between. This CDR3 contains 15 residues. Germline-derived CDR1 and CDR2 are KGHSH and LQKENI.

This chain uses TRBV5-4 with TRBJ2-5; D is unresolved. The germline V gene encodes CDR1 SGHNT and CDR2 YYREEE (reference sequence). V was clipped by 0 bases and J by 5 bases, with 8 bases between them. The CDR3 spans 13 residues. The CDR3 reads CASSLVPRETQYF. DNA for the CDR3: TGTGCCAGCAGCTTGGTCCCTAGGGAGACCCAGTACTTC.